The 9 T cell receptor beta chains in this list originate from one sample, sequenced in a study of blood T cell repertoires in COVID-19 (dated by TCRdb to 2018 to 2020). Library prep was done by the immunoSEQ multiplex PCR assay. As stored in TCRdb, this immuneACCESS dataset retains in-frame rearrangements with V and J assigned. A fraction of the clones does not appear; measured against another copy, unresolved V genes explain less than half of the discrepancy, and the remainder lacks a known reason. Within this sample are around 330,000 clones, with 85% to 90% of them counted one time only. The top ten hold about 3.9% of the sample. The specimen was peripheral blood. Receptors were obtained from a woman in her fifties or sixties with active or convalescent COVID-19.

CDR3 amino acids: CASSPRDRGGTGELFF. The DNA of the CDR3 is TGTGCCAGCAGCCCGCGGGACAGGGGGGGCACCGGGGAGCTGTTTTTT. The V and J genes are TRBV21-1 and TRBJ2-2; TRBD1 was called by the table and not checked on the DNA. TRBV21-1 is a pseudogene locus. CDR3 length equals 16 residues.

A word on this clone: A far bigger clonotype differs at one base, so this is likely a read error. The chain joins TRBV6-5 to TRBJ1-1, with a weak D call TRBD1 (5 bases). Per the germline V gene, CDR1 is MNHEY and CDR2 is SVGAGI. This CDR3 has 13 residues. V was cut by 6 bases and J by 4 bases, with 12 bases left in between. The CDR3 coding sequence is TGTGCCAGCAGCTTTGGGGGAGGCACTGAAGCTTTCTTT. The encoded protein is CASSFGGGTEAFF.

V usage is TRBV9 and J usage is TRBJ2-3; no clear D gene. Trimming took off 4 bases at V and 4 bases at J, with 10 bases between the two ends. This CDR3 spans 13 amino acids. Germline-derived CDR1 and CDR2 are SGDLS and YYNGEE. In nucleotides, the CDR3 is TGTGCCAGCAGCCCCCTTGTCGCAGATACGCAGTATTTT. This encodes CASSPLVADTQYF.

The V gene is TRBV4-1, the J gene TRBJ2-6; D perhaps matches TRBD2 (5 bases). This CDR3 region has 16 residues. V was clipped by 3 bases and J by 0 bases, with 9 bases between them. Germline CDR1 is MGHRA and CDR2 is YSYEKL. The CDR3 nucleotides are TGCGCCAGCAGCCACGGTAGCGTCTCTGGGGCCAACGTCCTGACTTTC. Amino acids: CASSHGSVSGANVLTF.

The CDR3 reads CSASTRTSGRYEQYF. CDR3 nucleotides: TGCAGTGCTAGTACGCGGACTAGCGGGAGGTACGAGCAGTACTTC. J is TRBJ2-7 and V is TRBV20-1; TRBD2 matches 14 bases. Trimming cost V 3 bases and J 4 bases; bases outside gene matches: 5. Germline V gene data show CDR1 as DFQATT and CDR2 as SNEGSKA (reference sequence). This CDR3 spans 15 amino acids.

The chain links TRBV2 to TRBJ2-1; a possible D gene is TRBD1 (6 bases). This CDR3 is 15 amino acids long. CDR1 is SNHLY, CDR2 FYNNEI, per germline. The V and J ends lost 3 bases and 4 bases respectively, with 13 bases between them. This chain's CDR3 is CASSEGHQGYNEQFF. The CDR3 DNA reads TGTGCCAGCAGTGAGGGACACCAAGGGTACAATGAGCAGTTCTTC.

This clone was picked up a small number of times. V is TRBV28 and J is TRBJ2-3, with TRBD1 as a possible D gene (5 bases). The CDR3 is 16 amino acids. The V end was cut by 1 base, the J end by 1 base, with 12 bases between. The V gene's germline CDR1 is MDHEN and CDR2 SYDVKM. CDR3 amino acids: CASSLSYGARTDTQYF. In nucleotides, the CDR3 is TGTGCCAGCAGTTTATCATATGGGGCCCGCACAGATACGCAGTATTTT.

This rearrangement joins TRBV7-8 to TRBJ2-7; 11 bases map to TRBD2. In germline, CDR1 is SGHVS, CDR2 FQNEAQ. After removal of 4 bases from V and 7 bases from J, the junction contained 12 bases not matched to a gene. The CDR3 contains 16 residues. CDR3 region: CASSSTLAGGQGEQYF. The DNA of the CDR3 is TGTGCCAGCAGCTCAACCTTAGCGGGAGGGCAGGGTGAGCAGTACTTC.

This chain joins TRBV6-5 and TRBJ2-7, with TRBD1 matching 7 bases. The CDR3 runs 15 residues. V lost 2 bases and J lost 4; bases outside the gene matches: 8. Germline CDR1 MNHEY, CDR2 SVGAGI. The CDR3 DNA reads TGTGCCAGCAGTTACCGAGGGGGCGCGGCGTACGAGCAGTACTTC. Protein sequence: CASSYRGGAAYEQYF.